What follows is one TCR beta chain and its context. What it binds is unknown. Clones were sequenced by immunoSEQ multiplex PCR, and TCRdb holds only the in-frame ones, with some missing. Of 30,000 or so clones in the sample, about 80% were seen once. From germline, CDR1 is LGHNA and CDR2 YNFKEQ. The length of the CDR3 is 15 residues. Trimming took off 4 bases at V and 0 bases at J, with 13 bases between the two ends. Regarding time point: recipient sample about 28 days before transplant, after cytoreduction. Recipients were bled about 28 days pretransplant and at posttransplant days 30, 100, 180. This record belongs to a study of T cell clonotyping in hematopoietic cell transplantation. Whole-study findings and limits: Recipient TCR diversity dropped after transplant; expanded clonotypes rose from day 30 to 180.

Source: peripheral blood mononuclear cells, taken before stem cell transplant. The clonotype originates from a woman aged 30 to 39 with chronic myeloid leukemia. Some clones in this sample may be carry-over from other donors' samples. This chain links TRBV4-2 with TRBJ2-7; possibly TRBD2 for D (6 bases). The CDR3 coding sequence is TGTGCCAGCAGCCCCCGCGGAGGGGCCTCCTACGAGCAGTACTTC. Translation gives CASSPRGGASYEQYF.